One sample yielded the 29 T cell receptor beta chains listed below, sequenced in a study of Graves' ophthalmopathy and Graves' hyperthyroidism. Transcripts of RNA were the source for amplifying TCR beta CDR3 regions. A first-round RT-PCR used HTBI primers, followed by a second-round multiplex PCR. TCRdb re-called the multiplex PCR reads with MiXCR, one entry per CDR3 protein. The sample lists 740,000 or so distinct CDR3 sequences, roughly 41% occurring once. The sample consisted of peripheral blood. The receptors originated from an adult man with Graves' ophthalmopathy.

This clonotype was observed many times. The CDR3 sequence is CASSLVTQETQYF. The CDR3 DNA reads as TGTGCCAGCAGCTTAGTGACTCAAGAGACCCAGTACTTC. The chain employs TRBV11-2 and TRBJ2-5; D remains ambiguous. This CDR3 region has 13 residues. Germline values: CDR1 SGHAT, CDR2 FQNNGV. The V end lost 1 base, the J end lost 2 bases, and 5 bases lay between the germline ends. The full variable domain, rest sourced from reference TRBV11-2 and TRBJ2-5, is EAGVAQSPRYKIIEKRQSVAFWCNPISGHATLYWYQQILGQGPKLLIQFQNNGVVDDSQLPKDRFSAERLKGVDSTLKIQPAKLEDSAVYLCASSLVTQETQYFGPGTRLLVL.

This clonotype was seen more than once but under ten times. The J gene is TRBJ1-3, the V gene TRBV2; TRBD1 is a possible D gene (6 bases). The CDR3 contains 15 residues. Trimming stripped 8 bases from V and 0 bases from J, with 14 bases between. Germline V gives CDR1 SNHLY, CDR2 FYNNEI. The chain's CDR3 is CASGIEGGSGNTIYF. In DNA form, the CDR3 reads TGTGCCAGCGGCATAGAGGGGGGCTCTGGAAACACCATATATTTT.

As regards this clonotype: Given the absence of the conserved phenylalanine or tryptophan at the CDR3 end, a read error is likely. V gene TRBV7-9 combines with J gene TRBJ2-5; 9 nucleotides agree with TRBD2. V dropped 6 bases and J dropped 5; count of bases not matched to a gene: 10. The CDR3 is made up of 15 amino acids. CDR1 SEHNR and CDR2 FQNEAQ come from the germline V gene (reference sequence). In DNA, the CDR3 is TGTGCCAGCAGTCTAGCGGGATCCCCTGGGGAGACCCAGTACCTC. Translated: CASSLAGSPGETQYL.

This clonotype occurred once. The chain combines TRBV2 with TRBJ1-5, with D perhaps matching TRBD1 (5 bases). The germline V gene encodes CDR1 SNHLY and CDR2 FYNNEI. The CDR3 loop spans 14 amino acids. V was clipped by 8 bases and J by 3 bases, with 14 bases between them. The CDR3 protein is CASVARRVNQPQHF. The CDR3 nucleotides read TGTGCCAGCGTAGCTCGCAGGGTCAATCAGCCCCAGCATTTT.

The rearrangement links TRBV10-2 to TRBJ2-7; TRBD2 matches 7 bases. The CDR3 spans 13 residues. Unmatched junction bases numbered 4, after V lost 2 bases and J lost 6 bases. Germline V gene sequence: CDR1 WSHSY, CDR2 SAAADI. This CDR3 reads CASSEAGGSEQYF. CDR3 bases: TGCGCCAGCAGTGAGGCCGGGGGGTCCGAGCAGTACTTC.

As concerns this clonotype: This clone may be a read error of a much larger clone one base away. The chain has TRBV29-1 and TRBJ2-7; TRBD1 or TRBD2 may be the D gene (5 bases each). Germline V gene data show CDR1 as SQVTM and CDR2 as ANQGSEA. This CDR3 has 13 residues. The chain's CDR3 is CSARGQTTYEQYF. CDR3 nucleotide sequence: TGCAGTGCACGGGGCCAGACAACCTACGAGCAGTACTTC.

This clonotype was detected only a few times. V gene TRBV20-1 combines with J gene TRBJ2-5; 8 bases match TRBD2. There are 15 residues in the CDR3. CDR1 is DFQATT, CDR2 SNEGSKA, per germline (reference sequence). Trimming cost V 6 bases and J 2 bases; bases outside gene matches: 11. The DNA for the CDR3 is TGCAGTGCCCAGTGGGGTAGCGGGATTCAAGAGACCCAGTACTTC. The encoded protein is CSAQWGSGIQETQYF.

V usage is TRBV2 and J usage is TRBJ1-4; D ambiguous. Looked up from germline, CDR1 is SNHLY and CDR2 is FYNNEI. V lost 5 bases and J lost 0, with 10 bases in between. This CDR3 contains 15 residues. DNA of the CDR3: TGTGCCAGCAGTAAGACTGCTGCAACTAATGAAAAACTGTTTTTT. Translating gives CASSKTAATNEKLFF.

In the case of this clonotype: This may arise from a read error, as a much more abundant clone is one base away. This chain joins TRBV15 and TRBJ2-7; D uncertain. The CDR3 runs to 13 residues. Germline CDR1 reads LNHNV; CDR2 reads YYDKDF (reference sequence). The CDR3 coding sequence is TGTGCCACCAGCAGATTAAGGGAATACGGGCAGTACTTC. It yields the protein CATSRLREYGQYF.

This chain joins TRBV9 and TRBJ2-5; 10 nucleotides line up with TRBD2. CDR3 length: 15 amino acids. V was clipped by 0 bases and J by 5 bases; unmatched bases: 4. In germline, CDR1 is SGDLS, CDR2 YYNGEE. The CDR3: CASSVGISGRETQYF. The CDR3 DNA follows: TGTGCCAGCAGCGTAGGCATTAGCGGGAGGGAGACCCAGTACTTC. The variable domain in full, completed from reference TRBV9 and TRBJ2-5, reads DSGVTQTPKHLITATGQRVTLRCSPRSGDLSVYWYQQSLDQGLQFLIQYYNGEERAKGNILERFSAQQFPDLHSELNLSSLELGDSALYFCASSVGISGRETQYFGPGTRLLVL.

This clonotype occurred many times. The V gene is TRBV15, the J gene TRBJ2-5, with D perhaps assigned TRBD1 or TRBD2 (6 bases each). The germline CDR1 and CDR2 sequences are LNHNV and YYDKDF (reference sequence). The CDR3 length is 14 residues. Trimming stripped 7 bases from V and 7 bases from J, with 19 bases between. The CDR3 loop is CATISGDMEGTQYF. DNA of the CDR3: TGTGCCACCATCTCTGGGGACATGGAGGGGACCCAGTACTTC.

The CDR3 loop reads CASSVGRGDSPLHF. As DNA, the CDR3 is TGCGCCAGCAGTGTGGGCAGGGGAGATTCACCCCTCCACTTT. J is TRBJ1-6 and V is TRBV10-2; maybe TRBD1 (6 bases). Trimming took 4 bases from V and 8 from J, leaving 12 bases between them. Germline V lookup: CDR1 WSHSY, CDR2 SAAADI. The CDR3 runs 14 residues.

This chain's CDR3 is CASRDDRGIHETQYF. The CDR3 DNA follows: TGTGCCAGCAGAGACGACAGGGGTATCCACGAGACCCAGTACTTC. The rearrangement joins TRBV7-2 to TRBJ2-5, with TRBD1 identical over 8 bases. CDR3 length: 15 amino acids. V shed 6 bases, J shed 5 bases, and the junction held 11 bases outside the gene matches. Germline V gene lookup returns CDR1 SGHTA and CDR2 FQGNSA. The variable domain in full, with the rest retrieved from reference TRBV7-2 and TRBJ2-5, is GAGVSQSPSNKVTEKGKDVELRCDPISGHTALYWYRQSLGQGLEFLIYFQGNSAPDKSGLPSDRFSAERTGGSVSTLTIQRTQQEDSAVYLCASRDDRGIHETQYFGPGTRLLVL.

This clonotype was recorded many times. This rearrangement joins TRBV10-3 to TRBJ1-5; D is unresolved. Trimming removed 3 bases at V and 2 bases at J, with 11 bases between. Germline CDR1 reads ENHRY; CDR2 reads SYGVKD. The CDR3 runs 15 residues. The CDR3 sequence: CAISEAGTGNQPQHF. The CDR3 bases are TGTGCCATCAGTGAAGCGGGCACGGGCAATCAGCCCCAGCATTTT.

This rearrangement joins TRBV25-1 to TRBJ2-7; TRBD1 matches 10 bases. The germline V gene encodes CDR1 MGHDK and CDR2 SYGVNS. V was pared by 6 bases and J by 5 bases, with 10 bases of the junction left unmatched. The CDR3 is made up of 15 amino acids. The CDR3 sequence: CASSPPWTGGNEQYF. Written as DNA, the CDR3 is TGTGCCAGCAGCCCTCCCTGGACAGGGGGAAACGAGCAGTACTTC.

The gene calls are TRBV20-1 and TRBJ2-5; TRBD1 agrees at 8 bases. The J segment lost 4 bases and the V segment lost 6 bases, leaving 4 bases of the junction unmatched. Germline V gives CDR1 DFQATT, CDR2 SNEGSKA (reference sequence). This CDR3 has 12 residues. The CDR3 reads CSARTGRETQYF. DNA for the CDR3: TGCAGTGCGCGGACAGGGAGAGAGACCCAGTACTTC.

The V gene is TRBV15, the J gene TRBJ2-2; 7 bases map to TRBD2. V lost 3 bases, J lost 4 bases, and 5 bases stayed unmatched. Germline CDR1 reads LNHNV; CDR2 reads YYDKDF (reference sequence). The CDR3 contains 15 residues. CDR3 DNA: TGTGCCACCAGCAGCTTATGGGGGGGCACCGGGGAGCTGTTTTTT. Translation: CATSSLWGGTGELFF.

This clonotype was picked up many times. The rearrangement links TRBV7-3 to TRBJ2-5, with 10 nucleotides matching TRBD2. CDR3 length equals 15 residues. Germline V gene sequence: CDR1 SGHTA, CDR2 FQGTGA. V dropped 2 bases and J dropped 4; count of bases not matched to a gene: 4. CDR3 in amino acids: CASSLPSGGRETQYF. The CDR3 DNA follows: TGTGCCAGCAGCTTACCTAGCGGGGGTAGAGAGACCCAGTACTTC. The full variable domain, completed using reference TRBV7-3 and TRBJ2-5, is GAGVSQTPSNKVTEKGKYVELRCDPISGHTALYWYRQSLGQGPEFLIYFQGTGAADDSGLPNDRFFAVRPEGSVSTLKIQRTERGDSAVYLCASSLPSGGRETQYFGPGTRLLVL.

The chain joins TRBV25-1 to TRBJ1-5; D gene ambiguous. The CDR3 length is 17 residues. CDR1 MGHDK and CDR2 SYGVNS come from the germline V gene. Deletions cut 5 bases from V and 0 bases from J, with 17 bases between. The CDR3 coding sequence is TGTGCCAGCAGTCCCGGGGTGGGATGGGGTAGCAATCAGCCCCAGCATTTT. Translated, it gives CASSPGVGWGSNQPQHF.

Concerning this clonotype itself: This sequence may be a read error, since a much larger clone differs from it by one base. The V gene is TRBV7-9, the J gene TRBJ2-5, with D uncertain. The CDR3 runs to 15 residues. The germline CDR1 and CDR2 sequences are SEHNR and FQNEAQ (reference sequence). V dropped 5 bases and J dropped 1 base, with 14 bases sitting between them. The CDR3 coding sequence is TGTGCCAGCAGCCCGGGCTACGGACCCCAAGAGACCCAGTACTTC. This gives the protein CASSPGYGPQETQYF.

With respect to this clonotype: A much bigger clone sits one base away, suggesting this may be a read error. This chain joins TRBV7-6 and TRBJ2-7; 7 bases match TRBD2. Germline loops: CDR1 SGHVS, CDR2 FNYEAQ. The CDR3 is 13 amino acids. The CDR3 DNA follows: TGTGCCACCAGCTTAGGACTAGTATCCGAGCAGTACTTC. Amino acids: CATSLGLVSEQYF. Drawing the rest from reference TRBV7-6 and TRBJ2-7, the complete variable domain is GAGVSQSPRYKVTKRGQDVALRCDPISGHVSLYWYRQALGQGPEFLTYFNYEAQQDKSGLPNDRFSAERPEGSISTLTIQRTEQRDSAMYRCATSLGLVSEQYFGPGTRLTVT.

This clonotype came up many times. V and J are TRBV10-3 and TRBJ2-5; the match to TRBD1 covers 9 bases. With V trimmed by 5 bases and J by 4 bases, 5 bases remained unmatched. This CDR3 region has 14 residues. Germline assignment: CDR1 ENHRY and CDR2 SYGVKD. The CDR3 spells CAISRTGGRETQYF. CDR3 bases: TGTGCCATCAGTCGAACAGGGGGCCGAGAGACCCAGTACTTC.

This sequence joins TRBV2 and TRBJ2-5; D gene ambiguous. Germline CDR1 reads SNHLY; CDR2 reads FYNNEI. V lost 7 bases and J lost 5, with 20 bases in between. CDR3 length equals 15 residues. CDR3 residues: CASTSANSPWETQYF. DNA of the CDR3: TGTGCCAGCACCTCAGCCAATAGCCCGTGGGAGACCCAGTACTTC.

The rearrangement uses TRBV20-1 and TRBJ1-2, with 7 positions matching TRBD1. J lost 1 base, V lost 8 bases, and 16 bases had no gene match. There are 16 residues in the CDR3. The germline gives CDR1 DFQATT, CDR2 SNEGSKA (reference sequence). Here the CDR3 reads CSTDSDRDSNNYGYTF. CDR3 in DNA: TGCAGTACCGATTCCGATCGGGACAGTAATAACTATGGCTACACCTTC.

This clonotype was seen more than once but under ten times. The chain employs TRBV10-3 and TRBJ2-3; 8 nucleotides agree with TRBD2. Losses at the gene ends were 0 bases for V and 4 bases for J; bases not matched to a gene: 3. The CDR3 is 15 amino acids. CDR1 is ENHRY and CDR2 is SYGVKD in the germline V gene. CDR3 in DNA: TGTGCCATCAGTGAGTCTAGCGGGAAGGCAGATACGCAGTATTTT. It yields the protein CAISESSGKADTQYF.

This clonotype occurred many times. The rearrangement links TRBV20-1 to TRBJ1-1, with D possibly being TRBD1 (6 bases). Trimming removed 0 bases from V and 4 bases from J, with 12 bases in between. Germline V gene lookup returns CDR1 DFQATT and CDR2 SNEGSKA (reference sequence). The CDR3 is made up of 14 amino acids. The CDR3: CSAREQGTGTEAFF. Here the CDR3 DNA reads TGCAGTGCTAGAGAACAGGGTACTGGCACTGAAGCTTTCTTT.

The chain combines TRBV11-2 with TRBJ2-7; no definite D call. CDR3 length: 13 amino acids. Germline values: CDR1 SGHAT, CDR2 FQNNGV. V was clipped by 2 bases and J by 4 bases, with 9 bases between them. The CDR3 coding sequence is TGTGCCAGCAGCTTACAGTACGGGTACGAGCAGTACTTC. Translated: CASSLQYGYEQYF.

In this sample, this clonotype turned up a few times. The chain has TRBV19 and TRBJ2-7, with 9 nucleotides matching TRBD1. CDR3 size: 15 residues. V was pared by 5 bases and J by 2 bases, with 7 bases of the junction left unmatched. CDR1 and CDR2 from the germline V gene are LNHDA and SQIVND (reference sequence). This CDR3 reads CASSPPGTGTYEQYF. CDR3 sequence (DNA): TGTGCCAGTAGTCCTCCCGGGACAGGGACCTACGAGCAGTACTTC.

At least ten counts were recorded for this clonotype. V usage is TRBV7-2 and J usage is TRBJ1-2; no clear D gene. The CDR3 has 15 amino acids. Germline V CDR1 and CDR2: SGHTA, FQGNSA. Trimming took off 0 bases at V and 4 bases at J, with 12 bases between the two ends. CDR3 loop: CASSLAIQTGYGYTF. Here the CDR3 DNA reads TGTGCCAGCAGCTTAGCAATTCAAACCGGCTATGGCTACACCTTC.